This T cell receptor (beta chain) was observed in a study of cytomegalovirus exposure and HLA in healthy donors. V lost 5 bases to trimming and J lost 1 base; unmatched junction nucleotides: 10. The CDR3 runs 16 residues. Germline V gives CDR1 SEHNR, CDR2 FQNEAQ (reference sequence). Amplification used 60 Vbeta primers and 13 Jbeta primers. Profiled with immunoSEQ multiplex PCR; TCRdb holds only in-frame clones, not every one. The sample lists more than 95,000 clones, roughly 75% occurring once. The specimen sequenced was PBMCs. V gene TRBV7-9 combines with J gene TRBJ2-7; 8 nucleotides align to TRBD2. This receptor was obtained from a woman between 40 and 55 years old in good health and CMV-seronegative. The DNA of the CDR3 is TGTGCCAGCAGCCGATTCAGCGGGGGAAAATCCTACGAGCAGTACTTC. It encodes CASSRFSGGKSYEQYF. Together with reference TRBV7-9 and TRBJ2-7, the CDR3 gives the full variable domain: DTGVSQNPRHKITKRGQNVTFRCDPISEHNRLYWYRQTLGQGPEFLTYFQNEAQLEKSRLLSDRFSAERPKGSFSTLEIQRTEQGDSAMYLCASSRFSGGKSYEQYFGPGTRLTVT.